This TCR beta chain was sequenced during a study of T cell repertoires in cytomegalovirus infection. At the level of the study: Both a matching HLA type and CMV infection were indicated by public TCR beta signatures. Overall study findings and caveats: Dominant in the ex vivo response were TCR beta clonotypes restricted by HLA-C and specific for CMV. Public TCR beta family frequency separated CMV-and-HLA carriers, including in an independent cohort.

The CDR3 runs to 17 residues. V lost 3 bases and J lost 0, with 14 bases in between. Germline V gives CDR1 MDHEN, CDR2 SYDVKM. TCRdb processed the reads anew with MiXCR; each CDR3 protein has one entry. The sample records about 530,000 distinct CDR3 sequences, 26% being singletons. This clonotype turned up a few times. Its target is unknown. The rearrangement uses TRBV28 and TRBJ1-4; maybe TRBD1 (5 bases). Sequenced: PBMCs. The receptor was derived from a human donor in good health (CMV status not recorded). Some clones in this sample may be carry-over from other donors' samples. The CDR3 loop reads CASSFQGPLATNEKLFF. The CDR3 nucleotides read TGTGCCAGCAGTTTCCAGGGCCCCCTTGCAACTAATGAAAAACTGTTTTTT.